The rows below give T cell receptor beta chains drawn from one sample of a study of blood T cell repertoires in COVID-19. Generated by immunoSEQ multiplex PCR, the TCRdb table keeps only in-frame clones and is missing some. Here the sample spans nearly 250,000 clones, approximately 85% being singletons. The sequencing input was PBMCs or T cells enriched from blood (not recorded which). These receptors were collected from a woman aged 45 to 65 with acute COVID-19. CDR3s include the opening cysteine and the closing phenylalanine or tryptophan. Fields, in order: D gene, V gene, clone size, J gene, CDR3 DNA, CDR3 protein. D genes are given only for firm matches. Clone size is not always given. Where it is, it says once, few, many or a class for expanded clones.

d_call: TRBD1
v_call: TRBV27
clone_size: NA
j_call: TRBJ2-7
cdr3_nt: TGTGCCAGCAGTCCGCGGACAGGGCAAAATTACGAGCAGTACTTC
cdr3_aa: CASSPRTGQNYEQYF

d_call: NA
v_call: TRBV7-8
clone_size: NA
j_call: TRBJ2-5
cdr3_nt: TGTGCCAGCAGACTAGTGGAAGAGACCCAGTACTTC
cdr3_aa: CASRLVEETQYF

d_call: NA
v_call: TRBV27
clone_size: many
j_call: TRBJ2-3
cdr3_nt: TGTGCCAGCAGTTTTTTGGTCGGGGGCACAGATACGCAGTATTTT
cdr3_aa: CASSFLVGGTDTQYF

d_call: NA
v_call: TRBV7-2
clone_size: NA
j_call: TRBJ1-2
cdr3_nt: TGTGCCAGCAGCCCCTCGACAGCTAACTATGGCTACACCTTC
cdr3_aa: CASSPSTANYGYTF

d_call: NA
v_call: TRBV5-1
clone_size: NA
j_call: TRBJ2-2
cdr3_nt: TGCGCCAGCAGCTTGGGGACTGACGGAGGGGAGCTGTTTTTT
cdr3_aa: CASSLGTDGGELFF

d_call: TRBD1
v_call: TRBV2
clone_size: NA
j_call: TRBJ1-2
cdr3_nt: TGTGCCAGGAAACCCAGGGGGCATGACTATGGCTACACCTTC
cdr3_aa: CARKPRGHDYGYTF

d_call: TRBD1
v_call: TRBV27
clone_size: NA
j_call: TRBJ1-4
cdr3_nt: TGTGCCAGCAGTTACGGGACAGGGCATAGTGAAAAACTGTTTTTT
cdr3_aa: CASSYGTGHSEKLFF

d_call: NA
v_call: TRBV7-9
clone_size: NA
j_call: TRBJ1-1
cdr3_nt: TGTGCCAGCAGCTTAGGGAGTGGGGGCGCGGGCACTGAAGCTTTCTTT
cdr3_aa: CASSLGSGGAGTEAFF

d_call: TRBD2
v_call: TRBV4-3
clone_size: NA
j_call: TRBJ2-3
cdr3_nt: TGCGCCAGCAGCCAAGAAGTTGGCGGGGGGGGCCGGATTTCTCCAGATACGCAGTATTTT
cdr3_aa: CASSQEVGGGGRISPDTQYF

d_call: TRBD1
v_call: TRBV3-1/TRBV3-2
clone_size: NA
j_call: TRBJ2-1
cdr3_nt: TGTGCCAGCAGCCAAGCAAGGGGGCCCTTCAATGAGCAGTTCTTC
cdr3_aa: CASSQARGPFNEQFF

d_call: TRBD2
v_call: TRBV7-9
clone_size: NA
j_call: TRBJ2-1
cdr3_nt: TGTGCCAGCAGCTTTCCCGGGACTATGAGCTCCTACAATGAGCAGTTCTTC
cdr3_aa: CASSFPGTMSSYNEQFF

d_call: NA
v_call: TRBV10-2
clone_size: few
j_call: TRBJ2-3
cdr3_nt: TGCGCCAGCAGTTTTGACTCCTATAGCACAGATACGCAGTATTTT
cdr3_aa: CASSFDSYSTDTQYF

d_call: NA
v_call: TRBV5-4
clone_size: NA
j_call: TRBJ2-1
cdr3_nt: TGTGCCAGCAGCTTGGATAATGACAGAAAGTTCTTC
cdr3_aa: CASSLDNDRKFF